This T cell receptor beta chain was observed in a study of early T cells in non-severe SARS-CoV-2 infection (dated by TCRdb to 2020 to 2023). With regard to the full study: Because TCR sequencing relied on bulk RNA taken from unsorted whole blood, pairing of alpha and beta chains was not possible.

Set within a cohort of healthcare workers in London, UK, this nested case-control study involved weekly PCR testing of nasopharyngeal swabs along with blood sampling. Healthcare workers were recruited during the week of the UK lockdown, between 23 and 31 March 2020, and followed weekly for up to roughly 15 weeks. Library method: 5' RACE. The sequencer was a NextSeq 500. In the TCR library protocol, unique molecular identifiers were attached to individual cDNA molecules to correct for PCR bias and sequencing error. Both TCR alpha and beta chains were sequenced, and tight co-correlation was observed between alpha and beta sequence abundances in each sample. Per the source publication's procedure: Decombinator V4 was used to annotate the V gene, J gene and CDR3 of the TCR sequences. Expanded TCRs were defined as changing significantly between any two time points under a Poisson model with p below 0.0001. TCR abundances were normalised to the total number of TCRs sequenced per sample and expressed as counts per million. TRAV1-2 paired with TRAJ12, TRAJ20 or TRAJ33 defined MAIT TCRs, while TRAV10 paired with TRAJ18 defined iNKT TCRs. VDJdb, accessed on 1 November 2021, was searched for TCRs annotated for CMV, EBV and SARS-CoV-2, and TCRs annotated for more than one antigen were excluded. TCRdb passed the public sequencing reads through fastp at Q25 and MiXCR, retaining productive beta sequences. Every distinct CDR3 protein forms one entry, paired with its most common genes and DNA. The V and J calls, along with clone size, are taken from TCRdb and not from the paper's own processing. This sample is represented by 80,000 to 95,000 distinct CDR3 sequences; 16% of them were singletons. The ten largest clones capture 5.1% of the sample.

Overall study outcomes, separate from this receptor: Matching against VDJdb was skewed toward anti-spike CD8 responses, likely underestimated virus-specific expansions, and missed private and CD4 specificities.

CDR1 and CDR2, looked up from the germline V gene (reference sequence), are DFQATT and SNEGSKA. Its CDR3 holds 15 amino acids, cysteine through phenylalanine. This entry keeps only the CDR3 DNA: 45 bases, framed from base 1. V and J are trimmed by 4 bases and 6 bases, and the gene matches miss 7 bases of the junction. Remarks on this clonotype: Its antigen remains unidentified. No base qualities exist here, and no much larger clone lies one base off it.

The chain uses TRBV20-1 and TRBJ2-4; 12 bases in the junction line up with TRBD2. The receptor was isolated from an adult who was a healthcare worker with PCR-confirmed SARS-CoV-2 infection or an uninfected control (not recorded which). This specimen consisted of whole blood, obtained at baseline. The DNA sequence is given as TGCAGTGCTACTGCGGGGACTAGCGGGCCAAACATTCAGTACTTC. Its protein reads: CSATAGTSGPNIQYF.